This T cell receptor (beta chain) originates from a study of T-cell reconstitution after alpha-beta-depleted transplantation in children. This clonotype occurred many times. This CDR3 spans 14 amino acids. Germline CDR1 reads MDHEN; CDR2 reads SYDVKM. V was shortened by 3 bases and J by 6 bases, with 12 bases between the two germline ends. It was with unique molecular identifiers that the TCRbeta library was prepared. TCRdb itself ran the PCR reads through MiXCR, one entry per CDR3 protein. The table shows about 610,000 distinct CDR3 sequences, with under 12% occurring only once. The source of this sequence is a human donor who donated a stem cell graft to a child with acute myeloid leukemia. The V call is TRBV28, the J call TRBJ1-5; D gene unclear. The source was PBMCs from the stem cell graft donor, collected from the stem cell graft. CDR3 in DNA: TGTGCCAGCAGTTTGGTTGGGGTAGGTCAGCCCCAGCATTTT. The encoded protein is CASSLVGVGQPQHF.